Shown below are 15 T cell receptor beta chains from a single sample sequenced in a study of CD8 T cells in Susac syndrome. Random-hexamer reverse transcription was applied to roughly 0.5 to 1 ug RNA. One entry per CDR3 protein, called by TCRdb with MiXCR from the immunoSEQ multiplex PCR reads. The repertoire consists of 180,000 or so distinct CDR3 sequences, with 95% occurring once and the leading ten covering 0.1%. Material: CD4+ T cells from PBMCs. The receptors were sampled from a human donor in good health.

The chain uses TRBV6-1 and TRBJ2-7; the D gene is possibly TRBD2 (6 bases). Trimming left V 8 bases short and J 7 bases short, with 12 bases between. CDR3 length: 11 residues. The germline CDR1 and CDR2 sequences are MNHNS and SASEGT. The CDR3 sequence: CASGGGTEQYV. In DNA form, the CDR3 reads TGTGCCAGCGGGGGAGGAACTGAGCAGTACGTC.

The chain recombines TRBV5-1 with TRBJ2-3, with 9 bases matching TRBD2. Per germline, CDR1 SGHRS and CDR2 YFSETQ. CDR3 length equals 15 residues. J gave up 4 bases and V 4 bases, and 7 bases lay outside the gene matches. The CDR3 DNA follows: TGCGCCAGCAGCATTAGCGGGGGCGGCGCAGATACGCAGTATTTT. It is translated as CASSISGGGADTQYF.

The V and J genes are TRBV28 and TRBJ1-2, with a tentative D call TRBD1 (5 bases). Germline V CDR1 and CDR2: MDHEN, SYDVKM. V lost 5 bases and J 0 bases, leaving 10 bases between the germline ends. The CDR3 is made up of 14 amino acids. CDR3 bases: TGTGCCAGCAGTCGGGACCCCACTAACTATGGCTACACCTTC. This translates into CASSRDPTNYGYTF.

The chain is built from TRBV4-3 and TRBJ2-3; 8 positions match TRBD2. Losses at the gene ends were 4 bases for V and 0 bases for J; bases not matched to a gene: 15. The CDR3 is 19 amino acids. Germline-derived CDR1 and CDR2 are LGHNA and YSLEER. The CDR3 region has the DNA TGCGCCAGCAGCCTCCGCGTTCCGGGGGGGACGGTTAGCACAGATACGCAGTATTTT. It is translated as CASSLRVPGGTVSTDTQYF.

This chain joins TRBV10-3 and TRBJ2-5, with 7 bases lining up with TRBD2. Germline lookup yields CDR1 ENHRY and CDR2 SYGVKD. The CDR3 is 13 residues long. The V and J ends lost 7 bases and 4 bases, in that order; junction bases with no gene match: 6. CDR3 protein: CAIKPPGGETQYF. In DNA form, the CDR3 reads TGTGCCATCAAACCCCCGGGGGGAGAGACCCAGTACTTC.

This clonotype came up once. This chain joins TRBV3-1 and TRBJ2-1; possibly TRBD2 for D (6 bases). CDR1 and CDR2 (germline): LGHDT, YNNKEL (reference sequence). The CDR3 sequence is 13 residues long. V gave up 4 bases and J gave up 8 bases, with 12 bases separating them. The CDR3 region is CASSLRLVDEQFF. In nucleotides, the CDR3 is TGTGCCAGCAGCCTCCGACTAGTCGATGAGCAGTTCTTC.

V and J are TRBV19 and TRBJ2-2; 9 bases line up with TRBD1. Germline V lookup: CDR1 LNHDA, CDR2 SQIVND (reference sequence). The V gene end was trimmed by 5 bases and the J gene end by 6 bases; junction bases not matched to a gene: 7. The CDR3 has 15 residues. The CDR3 region is CASSADRGRAGELFF. The CDR3 DNA sequence: TGTGCCAGTAGTGCGGACAGGGGACGGGCCGGGGAGCTGTTTTTT.

This chain joins TRBV29-1 and TRBJ2-5; no clear D gene. The CDR3 covers 10 residues. V was cut by 5 bases and J by 4 bases, with 5 bases left in between. Germline assignment: CDR1 SQVTM and CDR2 ANQGSEA. CDR3 in DNA: TGCAGCGTTTCGGTAGAGACCCAGTACTTC. This translates into CSVSVETQYF.

This chain connects TRBV29-1 to TRBJ1-2; 9 nucleotides agree with TRBD1. Losses at the gene ends were 7 bases for V and 7 bases for J; bases not matched to a gene: 7. The CDR3 loop spans 12 amino acids. Germline-derived CDR1 and CDR2 are SQVTM and ANQGSEA. CDR3 protein: CSATGGGGGYTF. The CDR3 DNA sequence: TGCAGCGCTACAGGGGGCGGAGGTGGCTACACCTTC. Full variable domain (remainder filled in from reference TRBV29-1 and TRBJ1-2): SAVISQKPSRDICQRGTSLTIQCQVDSQVTMMFWYRQQPGQSLTLIATANQGSEATYESGFVIDKFPISRPNLTFSTLTVSNMSPEDSSIYLCSATGGGGGYTFGSGTRLTVV.

This clonotype was seen once. CDR3 amino acids: CASGSGGATINEQFF. CDR3 in DNA: TGTGCCAGCGGTAGCGGGGGGGCCACTATCAATGAGCAGTTCTTC. The rearrangement links TRBV9 to TRBJ2-1, with TRBD2 matching over 11 bases. CDR1 is SGDLS, CDR2 YYNGEE, per germline. The CDR3 contains 15 residues. The junction had 9 bases not matched to a gene; V was cut back by 7 bases and J by 6 bases.

V and J are TRBV5-6 and TRBJ1-2; possibly TRBD1 for D (5 bases). The CDR3 runs 16 residues. The V end lost 4 bases, the J end lost 4 bases, and 20 bases lay between the germline ends. Germline V lookup: CDR1 SGHDT, CDR2 YYEEEE. In DNA form, the CDR3 reads TGTGCCAGCAGCACCGGGGACGGGCGGAACCTCTATGGCTACACCTTC. Its translation: CASSTGDGRNLYGYTF. Full variable domain (remainder filled in from reference TRBV5-6 and TRBJ1-2): DAGVTQSPTHLIKTRGQQVTLRCSPKSGHDTVSWYQQALGQGPQFIFQYYEEEERQRGNFPDRFSGHQFPNYSSELNVNALLLGDSALYLCASSTGDGRNLYGYTFGSGTRLTVV.

J is TRBJ1-6 and V is TRBV11-2, with D possibly being TRBD1 (6 bases). Germline V gives CDR1 SGHAT, CDR2 FQNNGV. The V end was cut by 1 base, the J end by 11 bases, with 9 bases between. CDR3 length equals 13 residues. CDR3 nucleotides: TGTGCCAGCAGCTTAGTTTCAGGGGCACCCCTCCACTTT. As protein: CASSLVSGAPLHF. Looking up the rest from reference TRBV11-2 and TRBJ1-6 gives the full variable domain: EAGVAQSPRYKIIEKRQSVAFWCNPISGHATLYWYQQILGQGPKLLIQFQNNGVVDDSQLPKDRFSAERLKGVDSTLKIQPAKLEDSAVYLCASSLVSGAPLHFGNGTRLTVT.

The CDR3 loop is CASSPTRGGVVQYF. The CDR3 bases are TGTGCCAGCAGCCCCACTCGCGGGGGTGTGGTGCAGTACTTC. J is TRBJ2-7 and V is TRBV14; 7 nucleotides match TRBD2. The CDR3 sequence is 14 residues long. V lost 4 bases to trimming and J lost 9 bases; unmatched junction nucleotides: 12. The V gene's germline CDR1 is SGHDN and CDR2 FVKESK.

In this sample, this clonotype turned up once. Germline is not matched at one junction end, which may reflect a read error. V usage is TRBV7-7 and J usage is TRBJ2-2; 8 bases fit TRBD1. CDR1 SSHAT and CDR2 FNYEAQ come from the germline V gene (reference sequence). CDR3 length: 15 residues. This chain's CDR3 is CASSMRTGPTGELFF. In nucleotides, the CDR3 is TGTGCTAGCAGCATGCGGACAGGGCCCACCGGGGAGCTGTTTTTT.

This clonotype has just a few counts. The chain recombines TRBV4-1 with TRBJ1-1, with 7 bases fitting TRBD1. The CDR3 spans 15 residues. Germline values: CDR1 MGHRA, CDR2 YSYEKL. V lost 1 base to trimming and J lost 1 base; unmatched junction nucleotides: 3. DNA for the CDR3: TGCGCCAGCAGCCAAGCTGACAGGGAGAACACTGAAGCTTTCTTT. This gives the protein CASSQADRENTEAFF.